This paragraph reports one TCR beta chain. Antigen: not known. Quantitative 5'-RACE was performed with molecular barcodes, and it yielded the TCR beta libraries. TCRdb ran MiXCR on the 5' RACE reads and lists one entry per CDR3 protein. This sample yields fewer than 350,000 distinct CDR3 sequences, of which more than 9% are seen a single time; roughly 9.2% belongs to the top ten. J gave up 6 bases and V 3 bases, and 7 bases lay outside the gene matches. This CDR3 contains 14 residues. Germline V gene lookup returns CDR1 DFQATT and CDR2 SNEGSKA (reference sequence). This sample is part of a study of CD8 T cells in ankylosing spondylitis. General study findings and limits: Some of these motif variants have turned up before, in reports on reactive arthritis synovial fluid and blood. Characteristic, it appeared, of ankylosing spondylitis blood was a TCR beta motif of eight highly homologous variants.

The receptor was isolated from a female donor with ankylosing spondylitis or in good health (not recorded which). The rearrangement joins TRBV20-1 to TRBJ2-1; TRBD2 matches 8 bases. The specimen sequenced was blood, either unsorted or a sorted T cell fraction (not recorded which). CDR3 loop: CSASGGASVNEQFF. The CDR3 bases are TGCAGTGCTAGCGGGGGGGCCTCTGTCAATGAGCAGTTCTTC.